The 7 T cell receptor beta chains presented below share a single source sample, sequenced in a study of control samples from healthy donors and cancer patients. TCRdb's table, derived via immunoSEQ multiplex PCR, lists solely in-frame clones and lacks some. The sample has about 160,000 clones, 96% seen once. The sequenced material came from blood. Receptor source: a woman in her twenties or thirties in good health.

The CDR3 DNA sequence: TGTGCCAGCAGTTTAGGCGGGACAGTCCTAAATCAGCCCCAGCATTTT. Its protein is CASSLGGTVLNQPQHF. The V call is TRBV28, the J call TRBJ1-5; TRBD1 matches 7 bases. Germline CDR1 MDHEN, CDR2 SYDVKM. J gave up 4 bases and V 2 bases, and 8 bases lay outside the gene matches. The CDR3 loop spans 16 amino acids.

The chain links TRBV19 to TRBJ2-5, with TRBD1 identical over 7 bases. Germline CDR1 reads LNHDA; CDR2 reads SQIVND (reference sequence). V dropped 7 bases and J dropped 4; count of bases not matched to a gene: 12. This CDR3 comprises 15 residues. CDR3 sequence reads: CASTLGQDLGETQYF. The CDR3 nucleotides are TGTGCCAGTACCCTAGGACAGGATTTGGGAGAGACCCAGTACTTC.

This clone was seen only once. The chain combines TRBV6-5 with TRBJ1-6; D not resolved. The germline V and J ends were trimmed by 5 bases and 7 bases, with 9 bases remaining between them. This CDR3 spans 13 amino acids. CDR1 is MNHEY, CDR2 SVGAGI, per germline. Written as DNA, the CDR3 is TGTGCCAGCAGTCCCGGGAGGAATTCACCCCTCCACTTT. This gives the protein CASSPGRNSPLHF.

The V and J genes are TRBV28 and TRBJ1-1; no definite D call. CDR3 length: 14 residues. CDR1 is MDHEN and CDR2 is SYDVKM in the germline V gene. V shed 3 bases and J shed 0 bases, with 8 bases lying between them. CDR3 DNA sequence: TGTGCCAGCAGTTTCTTGGGAATGAACACTGAAGCTTTCTTT. Its protein is CASSFLGMNTEAFF.

The chain is built from TRBV21-1 and TRBJ1-5. TRBV21-1 is a pseudogene segment. CDR3 size: 17 residues. In nucleotides, the CDR3 is TGTGCCAGCAGACCTGACAGACGAAACGGGGTCAATCAGCCCCAGCATTTT. This gives the protein CASRPDRRNGVNQPQHF.

The chain carries TRBV5-1 and TRBJ2-7; possible D gene TRBD2, 6 bases. This CDR3 has 16 amino acids. Germline-derived CDR1 and CDR2 are SGHRS and YFSETQ. Deletions cut 1 base from V and 2 bases from J, with 16 bases between. The CDR3 DNA reads TGCGCCAGCAGCTTGCATCGGGGGACCGGGGCCTACGAGCAGTACTTC. This sequence encodes CASSLHRGTGAYEQYF.

This clone was recorded only once. The chain couples TRBV27 to TRBJ1-2; weak D call: TRBD1 (5 bases). V lost 5 bases, J lost 2 bases, and 18 bases lay in between. Germline-derived CDR1 and CDR2 are MNHEY and SMNVEV (reference sequence). This CDR3 has 16 residues. The CDR3 coding sequence is TGTGCCAGCAGTCCGGCTGGGGGGTTGGGGAACTATGGCTACACCTTC. Protein sequence: CASSPAGGLGNYGYTF.